What follows describes a single T cell receptor beta chain. This clone was found a few times. Its recognized antigen is unknown. Base qualities are not provided; no much larger clone lies one nucleotide away. CDR1 and CDR2 were assigned from the germline V gene as LGHNA and YSLEER. Inclusive of the bounding cysteine and phenylalanine, the CDR3 is 16 residues long. Of all the DNA, just the CDR3 is kept, 48 bases in frame from base 1. V drops 4 bases and J drops 0 bases, leaving 13 bases in between. The sample comes from a study of beta chain features in type 1 diabetes (dated by TCRdb to the late 2010s). For context, the study as a whole: Patients and healthy donors did not differ in mean age, gender distribution, total cell number or subset yield. Regulatory and stem cell-like memory subsets were isolated from only 8 patients and roughly 8 healthy donors, whereas naive and central memory subsets came from all 30 or so donors. Across all samples, some 99 million sorted cells were examined, and cell number per subset correlated strongly with RNA yield. In the study, TCRB repertoires of sorted circulating CD4+ T cell subsets from recently diagnosed type 1 diabetes patients were compared with those of matched healthy donors.

Findings and caveats that apply to the study as a whole: Only small numbers of individuals were included in the HLA sub-analyses, which left unresolved whether HLA type had any influence on TCRB rearrangement. At VDJ recombination sites, patients with type 1 diabetes made fewer insertions and deleted more nucleotides, a pattern implying thymic rearrangement abnormalities. In all four CD4+ subsets, TCRB CDR3 length was moderately but significantly shorter in type 1 diabetes patients. Naive, central memory and regulatory TCRB repertoires appeared to be more alike among patients than among healthy donors. Sequencing cDNA rather than genomic DNA could over-represent highly expressing activated cells, although activation and CD3 levels did not differ between groups. Shorter templates might be favored by PCR, yet because patient and control samples were amplified and corrected together, any such skew would affect both groups equally.

Each donor gave one peripheral blood draw, roughly 120 mL on average, collected into heparinised tubes. Using a panel that included CD45RO, CCR7, CD25, CD127, CD95 and CD27, naive, central memory, regulatory and stem cell-like memory CD4+ T cells were sorted on a BD FACSAria II. All sorted populations exceeded 98% purity. PBMCs were separated immediately by Lymphoprep density gradient centrifugation and were stained directly, without being cultured. Samples were stained and sorted in pairs, with one healthy donor and one patient per experiment, so that batch effects were minimized. All of the isolated RNA was reverse transcribed with the High Capacity cDNA Reverse Transcription Kit, so expressed TCRB transcripts were sequenced. Deep immunoSEQ sequencing was performed on naive, central memory and regulatory T cell samples, with an average of about 4 million total reads per sample. Sorted cells were lysed in RLT buffer, and RNA was extracted using DNase-treated RNeasy Micro or Mini kits according to cell number. To prevent cross-contamination, each cell subset was processed individually, whereas patient and healthy donor samples were processed jointly. TCRB sequences were amplified from cDNA with the immunoSEQ multiplex PCR, producing 87-bp fragments spanning the CDR3 region. The amplicons were sequenced using the Illumina HiSeq platform. Under the source paper's analysis protocol: PCR bias was corrected computationally using synthetic template baselines, and reads within Hamming distance 2 were collapsed, with unmergeable singletons discarded. Reads were aligned to IMGT to assign V, D and J genes, CDR3 length, and insertions or deletions at six rearrangement sites. Clonotype counts were normalized to sorted cell number within each subset before computing true diversity and Gini coefficients with the tcR R package. The overlap coefficient, calculated on TCRB nucleotide sequences, was used to quantify repertoire sharing. Out-of-frame TCRB sequences from naive cells were analyzed to stand in for the pre-selection repertoire. TCRdb obtained this table from immuneACCESS and retained in-frame rearrangements with V and J assigned. These tables miss some clones; where compared with another copy, unresolved V genes account for less than half of the shortfall, and the remainder is unexplained. The D gene and trimming were derived from the DNA, and the V and J assignments and clone size from that table. The table for this sample lists over 650,000 clones; roughly an eighth of them were counted only once. The ten largest clones take up roughly 0.04% of the sample.

Here the chain combines TRBV4-3 and TRBJ1-3; the D region possibly corresponds to TRBD1 (6 bases align). Material for sequencing was naive CD4+ T cells from blood. The sample's cell subset or site, from its label and the paper: true naive CD4+ T cells. The receptor was derived from a man younger than 35 with type 1 diabetes. Here is the DNA: TGCGCCAGCAGCCCGATGACAGGAAACTCTGGAAACACCATATATTTT. It is translated as CASSPMTGNSGNTIYF.